The T cell receptor (beta chain) described here comes from a study of blood T cell repertoires in COVID-19. As for the study in general: Researchers got acute and convalescent COVID-19 samples from the United States, Italy and Spain.

The repertoire was sequenced with immunoSEQ multiplex PCR; TCRdb's copy has only in-frame clones and lacks some. This table holds 150,000 to 200,000 clones, over 75% found once. V shed 5 bases and J 9 bases; nucleotides not matched to a gene: 14. The germline CDR1 and CDR2 sequences are MNHEY and SMNVEV (reference sequence). This CDR3 spans 16 amino acids. The chain employs TRBV27 and TRBJ2-2, with 8 bases fitting TRBD2. Sequenced: peripheral blood. The receptor was derived from a man aged 65 to 85 with active or convalescent COVID-19. In DNA, the CDR3 is TGTGCCAGCAGTCCAGGTCGGGGCGGGAGGTCCCGGGAGCTGTTTTTT. It encodes CASSPGRGGRSRELFF.